The clone carrying this T cell receptor beta chain appeared a single time. Its antigen remains unidentified. A J-beta primer mix and a sample-barcoded 5' primer were used in a second PCR of roughly 7 to 12 cycles. There were at least 2.5 million CDR3-containing paired-end reads obtained from each sample. TCRdb re-called the 5' RACE reads with MiXCR, one entry per CDR3 protein. The sample has fewer than 900,000 distinct CDR3 sequences; approximately 49% are singletons. The germline CDR1 and CDR2 sequences are MNHEY and SMNVEV (reference sequence). The CDR3 covers 14 residues. The ends were cut back, 7 bases at V and 0 bases at J, with 9 bases in the middle. This sample is part of a study of blood T cells in healthy people across ages. Study-level results: Unsorted PBMC input precluded a conclusive naive versus antigen-experienced comparison.

PBMCs numbering at least 6 million were isolated per sample. This sequence was found in a woman in her sixties in good health. This chain links TRBV27 with TRBJ1-4, with D possibly matching TRBD1 (5 bases). Sequencing was performed on blood. The CDR3 region is CASTGGATNEKLFF. The CDR3 DNA reads as TGTGCCAGCACTGGGGGTGCAACTAATGAAAAACTGTTTTTT.